These T cell receptor beta chains were read from a single sample in a study of cytomegalovirus exposure and HLA in healthy donors. Produced via immunoSEQ multiplex PCR; TCRdb's table is partial and in-frame only. Among approximately 140,000 clones listed, over 60% were seen once. Sequenced input: PBMCs. The receptors here all came from a man in his forties in good health and CMV-seropositive. Both conserved end residues are part of each CDR3. Each record gives: D gene, V gene, clone size, J gene, CDR3 protein, CDR3 DNA. A D gene is named only where the DNA matches it firmly. The size entry is marked missing in some rows and otherwise reads once, few, many or a size class.

d_gene: TRBD2; v_gene: TRBV5-1; abundance: .; j_gene: TRBJ2-7; CDR3aa: CASSTLSGSSYEQYF; CDR3nt: TGCGCCAGCAGCACGTTAAGCGGGAGCTCCTACGAGCAGTACTTC
d_gene: .; v_gene: TRBV4-1; abundance: once; j_gene: TRBJ1-1; CDR3aa: CASSQGGEVNTEAFF; CDR3nt: TGCGCCAGCAGCCAAGGGGGGGAGGTGAACACTGAAGCTTTCTTT
d_gene: .; v_gene: TRBV7-3; abundance: .; j_gene: TRBJ1-1; CDR3aa: CASSSRGNTEAFF; CDR3nt: TGTGCCAGCAGCTCTCGGGGAAACACTGAAGCTTTCTTT
d_gene: TRBD1; v_gene: TRBV4-2; abundance: .; j_gene: TRBJ1-4; CDR3aa: CASSQVGTGVGEKLFF; CDR3nt: TGTGCCAGCAGCCAAGTGGGGACAGGGGTGGGTGAAAAACTGTTTTTT
d_gene: TRBD2; v_gene: TRBV30; abundance: .; j_gene: TRBJ2-1; CDR3aa: CAWSYVEAGGDNEQFF; CDR3nt: TGTGCCTGGAGTTATGTCGAGGCGGGAGGGGACAATGAGCAGTTCTTC
d_gene: TRBD1; v_gene: TRBV5-4; abundance: .; j_gene: TRBJ2-7; CDR3aa: CASSQVRTGGSGIYEQYF; CDR3nt: TGTGCCAGCAGCCAAGTTCGGACAGGGGGTAGCGGGATCTACGAGCAGTACTTC
d_gene: TRBD2; v_gene: TRBV27; abundance: .; j_gene: TRBJ2-1; CDR3aa: CASSLLLAGVENEQFF; CDR3nt: TGTGCCAGCAGTCTTTTACTAGCGGGAGTCGAAAATGAGCAGTTCTTC
d_gene: TRBD2; v_gene: TRBV11-1; abundance: .; j_gene: TRBJ2-7; CDR3aa: CASNPGGDSDEQYF; CDR3nt: TGTGCCAGCAACCCCGGGGGGGACTCGGACGAGCAGTACTTC
d_gene: TRBD2; v_gene: TRBV9; abundance: .; j_gene: TRBJ2-2; CDR3aa: CASSWTSGRAGELFF; CDR3nt: TGTGCCAGCAGCTGGACTAGCGGGAGGGCCGGGGAGCTGTTTTTT
d_gene: TRBD2; v_gene: TRBV7-9; abundance: .; j_gene: TRBJ2-1; CDR3aa: CASSSSGAYNEQFF; CDR3nt: TGTGCCAGCAGCTCTAGCGGGGCCTACAATGAGCAGTTCTTC
d_gene: .; v_gene: TRBV7-9; abundance: .; j_gene: TRBJ2-3; CDR3aa: CASSPSGDTQYF; CDR3nt: TGTGCCAGCAGCCCCTCGGGGGATACGCAGTATTTT
d_gene: .; v_gene: TRBV7-9; abundance: once; j_gene: TRBJ2-7; CDR3aa: CASSPIGDYIEKRYEQYF; CDR3nt: TGTGCCAGCAGCCCTATCGGTGATTATATTGAAAAGCGCTACGAGCAGTACTTC
d_gene: TRBD2; v_gene: TRBV11-2; abundance: .; j_gene: TRBJ2-3; CDR3aa: CASSFLAGVPDTQYF; CDR3nt: TGTGCCAGCAGCTTCCTAGCGGGAGTTCCAGATACGCAGTATTTT
d_gene: TRBD1; v_gene: TRBV9; abundance: .; j_gene: TRBJ2-3; CDR3aa: CASSESGQGTDTQYF; CDR3nt: TGTGCCAGCAGCGAGTCGGGACAGGGAACAGATACGCAGTATTTT
d_gene: TRBD1; v_gene: TRBV25-1; abundance: few; j_gene: TRBJ2-4; CDR3aa: CASSEYGGQGAINIQYF; CDR3nt: TGTGCCAGCAGTGAATATGGGGGGCAGGGGGCTATAAACATTCAGTACTTC
d_gene: .; v_gene: TRBV18; abundance: .; j_gene: TRBJ1-1; CDR3aa: CASSPPSQVNTEAFF; CDR3nt: TGTGCCAGCTCACCACCGTCGCAGGTGAACACTGAAGCTTTCTTT
d_gene: .; v_gene: TRBV5-1; abundance: .; j_gene: TRBJ2-5; CDR3aa: CASSLGQEQETQYF; CDR3nt: TGCGCCAGCAGCTTGGGACAGGAGCAGGAGACCCAGTACTTC